A single T cell receptor beta chain is shown here with its context. What it binds is not known. CDR1 and CDR2 (germline): SEHNR, FQNEAQ (reference sequence). This CDR3 spans 14 amino acids. V gave up 5 bases and J gave up 2 bases; unmatched junction bases: 5. The sample originates from a study of identical twins. MiXCR was run by TCRdb on the 5' RACE reads, yielding one entry per CDR3 protein. The sample has around 530,000 distinct CDR3 sequences, nearly 15% seen once. General study results and limits: Conclusions relied on cross-sectional statistical analysis, not following the same donors. For out-of-frame beta sequences, excess twin sharing was weaker.

This sample also appeared in a second study, on yellow fever vaccine responses in identical twins.

This TCR derives from a young woman in good health. The J gene is TRBJ2-7, the V gene TRBV7-9; TRBD1 matches at 8 bases. The sample was CD4+ T cells sorted from blood. CDR3 DNA sequence: TGTGCCAGCAGCCCGGACAGGGTAACCTACGAGCAGTACTTC. It is translated as CASSPDRVTYEQYF.